The 28 T cell receptor beta chains in this list originate from one sample, sequenced in a study of tissue T cells after allogeneic stem cell transplantation. Data came from immunoSEQ multiplex PCR; TCRdb stores just in-frame clones and leaves some out. In the table there are 48,000 or so clones, 73% of which are singletons. Sequencing used sorted cells pooled from one or two spleens. These TCRs come from a pool of C57BL/6 mice in good health.

Worth noting for this clone: These gene names are mouse names. The read ends 1 residue before the CDR3 terminus; that terminus is restored from the germline J gene. The rearrangement uses TRBV13-3 and TRBJ1-2; D not resolved. CDR1 is NNHDY and CDR2 is SYVADS in the germline V gene. The V end lost 2 bases, the J end lost 3 bases, and 8 bases lay between the germline ends. This CDR3 has 13 residues. This chain's CDR3 is CASSDGIHSDYTF. Incomplete CDR3 DNA: TGTGCCAGCAGTGACGGGATACACTCCGACTACACC.

As regards this clone: The gene symbols are mouse symbols. The read finishes 1 residue shy of the CDR3 end, and the germline J gene is used to complete it. The V call is TRBV12-2, the J call TRBJ1-4; D is possibly TRBD1 (5 bases). The CDR3 covers 13 residues. The germline V gene encodes CDR1 SGHLS and CDR2 HYDKME. Trimming took 0 bases from V and 5 from J, leaving 6 bases between them. The CDR3 DNA, read in part, is TGTGCCAGCTCTCTCGGACAAAACGAAAGATTATTT. This sequence encodes CASSLGQNERLF. The full CDR3 protein is CASSLGQNERLFF. Full variable domain (remainder filled in from reference TRBV12-2 and TRBJ1-4): NSGVVQSPRYIIKGKGERSILKCIPISGHLSVAWYQQTQGQELKFFIQHYDKMERDKGNLPSRFSVQQFDDYHSEMNMSALELEDSAVYFCASSLGQNERLFFGHGTKLSVL.

In regard to this clone: Mouse gene names and germline throughout. Incomplete CDR3 DNA: TGTGCCAGCAGTGAGGACATTCAAAACACCTTGTAC. Translating it yields CASSEDIQNTLY. The CDR3 as a whole reads CASSEDIQNTLYF. The chain has TRBV13-3 and TRBJ2-4; D is perhaps TRBD1 (5 bases). The read ends 1 residue shy of where the CDR3 ends; the end is completed using the germline J gene. V lost 2 bases to trimming and J lost 2 bases, with 6 bases between them. The CDR3 covers 13 residues. Germline V gene lookup returns CDR1 NNHDY and CDR2 SYVADS.

For this clone: Mouse gene names apply. The read stops 1 residue short of the end of the CDR3; the missing end is completed from the germline J gene. The V gene is TRBV26, the J gene TRBJ1-1; no firm D call. CDR1 is KGHPV and CDR2 is FQNQEV in the germline V gene (reference sequence). The length of the CDR3 is 14 residues. The V end was cut by 2 bases, the J end by 0 bases, with 7 bases between. This CDR3 reads CASSLTESNTEVFF. The CDR3 DNA, read in part, is TGTGCCAGCAGTCTGACAGAATCAAACACAGAAGTCTTC.

This clone was detected only a few times. Germline and genes here are mouse. CDR3 sequence: CASSSRDVNQAPLF. CDR3 DNA, as far as it was read: TGTGCAAGCAGCTCCCGGGACGTCAACCAGGCTCCGCTT. V usage is TRBV16 and J usage is TRBJ1-5, with D tentatively TRBD1 (5 bases). With the read ending 1 residue before the CDR3 end, the germline J gene is used to fill in that end. Trimming removed 4 bases from V and 3 bases from J, with 10 bases in between. The CDR3 extends over 14 amino acids. The germline V gene has CDR1 SGHSA and CDR2 FRNQAP.

As to this clone: The gene names here belong to mouse. The read is 1 residue too short to cover the CDR3 end, so that end is filled in from the germline J gene. This rearrangement joins TRBV13-2 to TRBJ2-3; TRBD2 aligns across 7 bases. The V and J ends lost 2 bases and 3 bases, in that order; junction bases with no gene match: 0. The germline gives CDR1 NNHNN, CDR2 SYGAGS (reference sequence). This CDR3 comprises 13 residues. The CDR3: CASGEDWAETLYF. The DNA read from the CDR3 is TGTGCCAGCGGTGAGGACTGGGCAGAAACGCTGTAT.

This clone was counted a single time. Gene names and germline match the mouse. The CDR3 end is not reached by the read, which stops 1 residue before it; the germline J gene fills it in. The chain carries TRBV2 and TRBJ1-3; TRBD1 matches at 7 bases. V shed 3 bases and J 1 base; nucleotides not matched to a gene: 3. The CDR3 sequence is 15 residues long. Germline V gives CDR1 LGHNA, CDR2 YSYQKL. CDR3: CASSHPTGSGNTLYF. The DNA read from the CDR3 is TGTGCCAGCAGCCATCCGACAGGGTCTGGAAATACGCTCTAT.

This clone turned up a few times. Gene names denote mouse genes. The CDR3 end is not reached by the read, which stops 1 residue before it; the germline J gene fills it in. The same CDR3 can be traced to other DNA sequences in this sample. The rearrangement uses TRBV20 and TRBJ2-4; D not resolved. V was trimmed by 1 base and J by 0 bases, leaving 5 bases between them. Germline V gives CDR1 GFQATS, CDR2 STVNSAI. The CDR3 is made up of 13 amino acids. The CDR3 sequence: CGARVGSQNTLYF. The CDR3 bases that were read are TGTGGTGCTAGGGTGGGTAGTCAAAACACCTTGTAC.

Comments on this clone: Mouse gene names apply. The DNA ends 1 residue before the CDR3 does, and the rest of the CDR3 is filled in from the germline J gene. Other DNA variants within this sample encode the same CDR3. V is TRBV29 and J is TRBJ1-4; the D gene is possibly TRBD1 (6 bases). The CDR3 spans 15 residues. Per germline, CDR1 MSHET and CDR2 SYDVDS. V lost 6 bases to trimming and J lost 0 bases, with 11 bases between them. The part of the CDR3 DNA that was read is TGTGCTAGCAGCCCGGGACAATTTTCCAACGAAAGATTATTT. Its translation: CASSPGQFSNERLF. The CDR3, in full, reads CASSPGQFSNERLFF.

This clone showed up just a few times. Gene labels here are mouse ones. CDR3 bases read: TGTGCCAGCAAACCGGGACTGGGGGGCTATGAACAGTAC. The encoded protein is CASKPGLGGYEQY. The complete CDR3 protein is CASKPGLGGYEQYF. The J gene is TRBJ2-7, the V gene TRBV13-1; TRBD2 matches at 12 bases. The read ends 1 residue early relative to the CDR3; the germline J gene fills the gap. Germline V gives CDR1 NSHNY, CDR2 SYGAGN. With V trimmed by 6 bases and J by 3 bases, 4 bases remained unmatched. The CDR3 consists of 14 residues.

As for this clone: Gene names follow the mouse nomenclature. Read coverage stops 1 residue before the CDR3 terminus; the germline J gene supplies the remainder. The chain has TRBV16 and TRBJ2-4; 8 positions agree with TRBD1. The junction had 2 bases not matched to a gene; V was cut back by 0 bases and J by 3 bases. This CDR3 contains 15 residues. Germline loops: CDR1 SGHSA, CDR2 FRNQAP. CDR3 bases read: TGTGCAAGCAGCTTAGACAGGGGGCAGCAAAACACCTTGTAC. It specifies CASSLDRGQQNTLY. The whole CDR3 is CASSLDRGQQNTLYF.

This clone was observed a handful of times. All gene names here are mouse names. Read data end 1 residue before the CDR3 end; the end is taken from the germline J gene. The rearrangement uses TRBV14 and TRBJ1-4, with D unclear. Trimming shortened V by 5 bases and J by 1 base, and 3 bases separated the two germline ends. Germline CDR1 and CDR2: SGHDT and FRDEAV. The CDR3 extends over 12 amino acids. Partial CDR3 DNA: TGTGCCAGCAGCCATTCCAACGAAAGATTATTT. As protein: CASSHSNERLF. The CDR3, in full, reads CASSHSNERLFF.

As regards this clone: Germline and genes: mouse. Coverage ceases 1 residue before the CDR3 finishes, and the germline J gene fills in the end. This chain uses TRBV13-1 with TRBJ1-4; 7 positions agree with TRBD1. V was clipped by 3 bases and J by 7 bases; unmatched bases: 9. This CDR3 is built from 15 residues. The V gene's germline CDR1 is NSHNY and CDR2 SYGAGN. The CDR3 bases that were read are TGTGCCAGCAGTGGGAGGAGGGGGCGCGCCGAAAGATTATTT. As protein: CASSGRRGRAERLF. The entire CDR3 protein is CASSGRRGRAERLFF.

This clone was seen just once. Gene and germline names: mouse. CDR3 bases read: TGTGCCAGCAGCCAAGTTCTGGGGGCAAACACCGGGCAGCTCTAC. It encodes CASSQVLGANTGQLY. The complete CDR3 reads CASSQVLGANTGQLYF. The chain combines TRBV5 with TRBJ2-2, with TRBD2 matching 7 bases. With the read ending 1 residue before the CDR3 end, the germline J gene is used to fill in that end. The CDR3 is 16 residues long. Germline-derived CDR1 and CDR2 are LGHNA and YNLKQL (reference sequence). Trimming took 1 base from V and 0 from J; bases not matched to a gene: 2.

This clone was counted a single time. Here the gene names and germline are mouse. The read ends 1 residue before the CDR3 terminus; that terminus is restored from the germline J gene. This sequence joins TRBV26 and TRBJ1-6; perhaps TRBD1 as D (5 bases). TRBJ1-6 is classed as an ORF, of uncertain function. CDR1 is KGHPV and CDR2 is FQNQEV in the germline V gene (reference sequence). Trimming shortened V by 2 bases and J by 5 bases, and 7 bases separated the two germline ends. The CDR3 is 14 residues long. CDR3 DNA, as far as it was read: TGTGCCAGCAGTCTGGGGGCGCATAATTCGCCCCTCTAC. It specifies CASSLGAHNSPLY. The full CDR3 reads CASSLGAHNSPLYF.

Turning to this clone: Gene names refer to mouse genes. The read comes to an end 1 residue before the CDR3 does, leaving the germline J gene to fill in the end. This chain joins TRBV31 and TRBJ1-6, with 8 bases fitting TRBD1. TRBJ1-6 is known as an ORF, though its function is uncertain. With V trimmed by 0 bases and J by 7 bases, 5 bases remained unmatched. Germline assignment: CDR1 GKSSPN and CDR2 SITVG. The CDR3 is made up of 15 amino acids. The CDR3 here is CAWSLTGGGNSPLYF. Incomplete CDR3 DNA: TGTGCCTGGAGTCTCACAGGGGGAGGGAATTCGCCCCTCTAC.

In its sample, this clone was seen a few times. Mouse germline and gene names are used. The CDR3 end falls 1 residue outside the read, so it is completed with the germline J gene. The chain uses TRBV29 and TRBJ2-5; 7 positions agree with TRBD2. Germline assignment: CDR1 MSHET and CDR2 SYDVDS. This CDR3 comprises 16 residues. The J segment lost 0 bases and the V segment lost 2 bases, leaving 5 bases of the junction unmatched. CDR3 DNA (partial): TGTGCTAGCAGTTTAAGCTGGGGGAATAACCAAGACACCCAGTAC. Translating it yields CASSLSWGNNQDTQY. The entire CDR3 sequence reads CASSLSWGNNQDTQYF.

Comments on this clone: Genes and germline are mouse. The CDR3 extends 1 residue past the end of the read, so its final part is completed from the germline J gene. The chain links TRBV19 to TRBJ2-5, with D perhaps TRBD1 (5 bases). V lost 1 base, J lost 2 bases, and 8 bases lay in between. Germline CDR1 is FNHDT and CDR2 is SITEND (reference sequence). The CDR3 spans 14 residues. The CDR3 is CASSIPGLQDTQYF. Partial CDR3 DNA: TGTGCCAGCAGTATACCAGGGCTCCAAGACACCCAGTAC.

The table lists this clone with a few counts. Mouse germline and gene names are used. The CDR3 protein is CASSQVGLGAEQYF. The covered CDR3 bases are TGTGCCAGCAGCCAAGTGGGACTGGGGGCTGAACAGTAC. The genes are TRBV5 and TRBJ2-7; 11 bases are a match to TRBD2. The CDR3 end lies 1 residue beyond the end of the read and is filled in from the germline J gene. Germline V gene lookup returns CDR1 LGHNA and CDR2 YNLKQL (reference sequence). V was pared by 1 base and J by 6 bases, with 2 bases of the junction left unmatched. The length of the CDR3 is 14 residues.

In regard to this clone: The genes are named according to mouse. CDR3 DNA, as far as it was read: TGTGGTGCTTTGGACTGGGGGCGAAACACCTTGTAC. Residues: CGALDWGRNTLY. The complete CDR3 sequence is CGALDWGRNTLYF. The chain has TRBV20 and TRBJ2-4; 10 nucleotides match TRBD2. The read stops 1 residue short of the end of the CDR3; the missing end is completed from the germline J gene. Unmatched junction bases numbered 4, after V lost 5 bases and J lost 5 bases. The CDR3 length is 13 residues. Per germline, CDR1 GFQATS and CDR2 STVNSAI.

To note about this clone: Gene names follow the mouse nomenclature. Sequencing ends 1 residue short of the CDR3 end; the germline J gene provides the rest. The genes are TRBV13-1 and TRBJ2-3; D is uncertain. Trimming pared 0 bases from V and 4 bases from J, leaving 0 bases between. The CDR3 is 11 amino acids. Germline lookup yields CDR1 NSHNY and CDR2 SYGAGN. The part of the CDR3 DNA that was read is TGTGCCAGCAGTGATGCAGAAACGCTGTAT. Translating gives CASSDAETLY. The whole CDR3 is CASSDAETLYF.

This clone was recorded once. The gene symbols are mouse symbols. Sequencing ends 1 residue short of the CDR3 end; the germline J gene provides the rest. The chain is built from TRBV16 and TRBJ2-4; 7 bases align to TRBD2. Germline V lookup: CDR1 SGHSA, CDR2 FRNQAP. The CDR3 runs 16 residues. J lost 2 bases, V lost 1 base, and 6 bases had no gene match. The CDR3 reads CASSLVGGKDQNTLYF. The covered CDR3 bases are TGTGCAAGCAGCTTAGTTGGGGGGAAAGATCAAAACACCTTGTAC.

Note on this clone: The genes and germline here are from mouse. The sequence runs out 1 residue before the end of the CDR3; the remainder is reconstructed from the germline J gene. The rearrangement links TRBV13-1 to TRBJ1-6; TRBD1 is a possible D gene (6 bases). TRBJ1-6 is placed among ORFs of uncertain function. The V end lost 1 base, the J end lost 6 bases, and 11 bases lay between the germline ends. Per the germline V gene, CDR1 is NSHNY and CDR2 is SYGAGN. This CDR3 spans 15 amino acids. The CDR3 loop is CASSDLGTLNSPLYF. The sequenced CDR3 bases are TGTGCCAGCAGTGATCTCGGGACACTTAATTCGCCCCTCTAC.

A remark on this clone: Gene names are the mouse ones. The read stops 1 residue short of the end of the CDR3; the missing end is completed from the germline J gene. The genes are TRBV5 and TRBJ2-1, with a weak D call TRBD2 (5 bases). The CDR3 runs to 15 residues. In germline, CDR1 is LGHNA, CDR2 YNLKQL (reference sequence). Deletions cut 0 bases from V and 2 bases from J, with 8 bases between. The DNA read from the CDR3 is TGTGCCAGCAGCCAAGAGGCCTGGGACTATGCTGAGCAGTTC. Encoded protein: CASSQEAWDYAEQF. The full CDR3 protein reads CASSQEAWDYAEQFF.

In regard to this clone: Gene names refer to mouse genes. From the germline J gene comes the end of the CDR3, since the read stops 1 residue before it. The chain links TRBV20 to TRBJ2-5, with no clear D. Germline V gene lookup returns CDR1 GFQATS and CDR2 STVNSAI. Trimming pared 6 bases from V and 0 bases from J, leaving 4 bases between. The CDR3 is made up of 11 amino acids. The part of the CDR3 DNA that was read is TGTGGTGCGGTTAACCAAGACACCCAGTAC. Translated: CGAVNQDTQY. The whole CDR3 sequence reads CGAVNQDTQYF.

This clone has only a few counts. The germline and genes are mouse ones. CDR3 DNA (partial): TGCTCCAGCAGTCCCGGGACAGGGCCCAACGAAAGATTATTT. Protein: CSSSPGTGPNERLF. The entire CDR3 protein is CSSSPGTGPNERLFF. The chain recombines TRBV23 with TRBJ1-4; the table assigns TRBD1, which was not confirmed against the DNA. The read is 1 residue too short to cover the CDR3 end, so that end is filled in from the germline J gene. The CDR3 sequence is 15 residues long. Germline V gene data show CDR1 as KGHTA and CDR2 as FQNQQP.

Note on this clone: The gene names given are mouse names. The read terminates 1 residue before the CDR3 end, so the remaining end is supplied by the germline J gene. The V and J genes are TRBV12-1 and TRBJ2-1; 7 bases match TRBD2. J was trimmed by 3 bases and V by 2 bases; bases with no gene match: 3. Germline V gene lookup returns CDR1 SGHSN and CDR2 HYEKVE. The CDR3 length is 14 residues. Partial CDR3 DNA: TGTGCCAGCTCTCCCACTGGGGTCTATGCTGAGCAGTTC. Its translation: CASSPTGVYAEQF. The whole CDR3 reads CASSPTGVYAEQFF.

About this clone itself: The genes are named according to mouse. The read stops 1 residue short of the end of the CDR3; the missing end is completed from the germline J gene. V gene TRBV19 combines with J gene TRBJ2-7, with 10 nucleotides matching TRBD2. Germline V lookup: CDR1 FNHDT, CDR2 SITEND (reference sequence). The CDR3 spans 14 residues. J gave up 4 bases and V 4 bases, and 5 bases lay outside the gene matches. The part of the CDR3 DNA that was read is TGTGCCAGCAGTCCCCACTGGGGGGGATATGAACAGTAC. Translation gives CASSPHWGGYEQY. The full CDR3 protein reads CASSPHWGGYEQYF. Full variable domain (missing parts from reference TRBV19 and TRBJ2-7): GGIITQTPKFLIGQEGQKLTLKCQQNFNHDTMYWYRQDSGKGLRLIYYSITENDLQKGDLSEGYDASREKKSSFSLTVTSAQKNEMAVFLCASSPHWGGYEQYFGPGTRLTVL.